This T cell receptor (beta chain) was retrieved from a study of Ad26.COV2.S vaccination and SARS-CoV-2 variants. Study-wide points: After vaccination, reports described spike-specific CD8+ and CD4+ T cell responses as showing substantial breadth. Researchers reported similar non-spike TCR breadth in vaccine and placebo recipients.

This CDR3 is built from 17 residues. Germline assignment: CDR1 ENHRY and CDR2 SYGVKD. The trim removed 4 bases at V and 3 bases at J, leaving 13 bases unmatched. Libraries were prepared by immunoSEQ multiplex PCR; TCRdb keeps only in-frame clonotypes and omits some of them. The sample holds hundreds of thousands of clones, roughly nine tenths seen once. In regard to this clone: Its antigen is not identified.

The source is a human donor who had recovered from COVID-19. The sample consisted of peripheral blood, taken after recovery from COVID-19. V is TRBV10-3 and J is TRBJ2-7; TRBD1 agrees at 9 bases. DNA of the CDR3: TGTGCCATCAGTGTACACAAGACGATGACAGGGGGCTACGAGCAGTACTTC. It yields the protein CAISVHKTMTGGYEQYF.